Reported below is one T cell receptor (beta chain). As yet, its antigen is unknown. This specimen comes from a study of cytomegalovirus exposure and HLA in healthy donors. Across the study: Unique TCR beta sequences numbering approximately 120 million came from approximately 180 million T cells in an earlier analysis. Study conclusions and caveats: TCR beta V segments were, for the most part, productive about 87% or about 30% of the time in an earlier analysis. Several V segments, TRBV6-2 and TRBV6-3 among them, could not be told apart and were dropped.

Germline lookup yields CDR1 SGHTA and CDR2 FQGNSA. CDR3 length equals 16 residues. The junction had 6 bases not matched to a gene; V was cut back by 1 base and J by 6 bases. A multiplex PCR was run with 60 Vbeta primers and 13 Jbeta primers. Clones were sequenced by immunoSEQ multiplex PCR, and TCRdb holds only the in-frame ones, with some missing. Of more than 100,000 clones in the sample, around 66% are singletons; the top ten hold 1.5% to 1.7%. Sequenced input: PBMCs. The chain is built from TRBV7-2 and TRBJ2-7, with 13 bases identical to TRBD2. The sequence was collected from a man younger than 30 in good health and CMV-seronegative. This CDR3 reads CASSLVVTSGRGEQYF. CDR3 coding DNA: TGTGCCAGCAGCTTAGTTGTAACTAGCGGGAGGGGCGAGCAGTACTTC. The full variable domain, rest sourced from reference TRBV7-2 and TRBJ2-7, is GAGVSQSPSNKVTEKGKDVELRCDPISGHTALYWYRQSLGQGLEFLIYFQGNSAPDKSGLPSDRFSAERTGGSVSTLTIQRTQQEDSAVYLCASSLVVTSGRGEQYFGPGTRLTVT.